This T cell receptor (beta chain) was retrieved from a study of blood T cells in healthy people across ages. V was pared by 0 bases and J by 8 bases, with 4 bases of the junction left unmatched. The CDR3 has 15 amino acids. Germline CDR1 is MNHEY and CDR2 is SVGAGI. A sample-barcoded 5' primer and a J-beta primer mix were used in a second PCR of roughly 6 to 12 cycles. TCRdb ran MiXCR on the 5' RACE reads and lists one entry per CDR3 protein. The sample lists 1.5 million to 2 million distinct CDR3 sequences, around half occurring once. This sequence joins TRBV6-5 and TRBJ2-1; 10 bases fit TRBD1. This receptor was obtained from a woman in her forties in good health. The sequenced material came from blood. The CDR3 here is CASSYSGQGVDEQFF. CDR3 DNA sequence: TGTGCCAGCAGTTACTCCGGACAGGGGGTCGATGAGCAGTTCTTC.